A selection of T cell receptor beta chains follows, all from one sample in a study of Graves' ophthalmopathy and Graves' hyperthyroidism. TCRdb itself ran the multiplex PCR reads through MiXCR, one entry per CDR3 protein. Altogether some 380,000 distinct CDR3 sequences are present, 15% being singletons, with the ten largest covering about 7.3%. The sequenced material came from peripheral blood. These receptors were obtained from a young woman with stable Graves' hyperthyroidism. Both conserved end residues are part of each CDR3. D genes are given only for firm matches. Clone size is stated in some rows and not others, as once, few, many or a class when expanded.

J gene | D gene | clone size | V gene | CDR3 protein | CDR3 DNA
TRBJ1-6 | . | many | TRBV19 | CASRIVQGRSPLHF | TGTGCCAGTAGGATAGTACAGGGACGCTCACCCCTCCACTTT
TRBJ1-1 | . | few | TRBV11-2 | CASSFDNREWVHIEAFF | TGTGCCAGCAGCTTTGATAACAGGGAATGGGTTCACATTGAAGCTTTCTTT
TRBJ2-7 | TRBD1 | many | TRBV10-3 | CAITTGTGEQYF | TGTGCCATCACCACCGGGACAGGGGAGCAGTACTTC
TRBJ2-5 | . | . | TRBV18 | CASSPKDTGTQYF | TGTGCCAGCTCACCAAAGGACACTGGGACCCAGTACTTC
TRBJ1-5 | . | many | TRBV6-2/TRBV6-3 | CASSYSHQPQHF | TGTGCCAGCAGTTACTCGCATCAGCCCCAGCATTTT
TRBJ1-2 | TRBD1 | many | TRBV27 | CASSADRAHGYTF | TGTGCCAGCAGTGCGGACAGGGCTCATGGCTACACCTTC
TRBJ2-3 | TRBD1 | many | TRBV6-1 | CASSTGTGSDTQYF | TGTGCCAGCAGCACCGGGACAGGGTCAGATACGCAGTATTTT
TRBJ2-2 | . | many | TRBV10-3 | CAIGLLTGELFF | TGTGCCATCGGGCTCCTTACCGGGGAGCTGTTTTTT
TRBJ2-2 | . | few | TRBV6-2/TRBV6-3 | CASSYRLGENTGELFF | TGTGCCAGCAGTTACAGACTAGGGGAGAACACCGGGGAGCTGTTTTTT
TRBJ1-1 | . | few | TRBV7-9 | CASSLEWGDPEAFF | TGTGCCAGCAGCTTAGAATGGGGGGATCCTGAAGCTTTCTTT
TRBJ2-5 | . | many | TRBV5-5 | CASSLGEGAETQYF | TGTGCCAGCAGCTTGGGAGAGGGTGCAGAGACCCAGTACTTC
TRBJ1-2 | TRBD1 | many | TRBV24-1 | CATSGLSDRDYGYTF | TGTGCCACCAGTGGCCTTTCCGACAGGGACTATGGCTACACCTTC
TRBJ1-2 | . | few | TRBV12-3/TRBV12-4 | CASSSLTRNYGYTF | TGTGCCAGCAGTTCCCTCACAAGAAACTATGGCTACACCTTC
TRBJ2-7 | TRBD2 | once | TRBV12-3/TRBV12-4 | CASSLGPSGRYEQYF | TGTGCCAGCAGTTTAGGCCCTAGCGGGAGGTACGAGCAGTACTTC
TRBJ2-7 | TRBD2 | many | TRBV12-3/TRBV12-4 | CASSRERGNYEQYF | TGTGCCAGCAGCCGAGAGCGGGGGAACTACGAGCAGTACTTC
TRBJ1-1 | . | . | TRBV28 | CASRGGSMNTEAFF | TGTGCCAGCCGTGGGGGCTCAATGAACACTGAAGCTTTCTTT
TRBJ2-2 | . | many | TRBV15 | CATSRDLTGELFF | TGTGCCACCAGCAGAGATCTTACCGGGGAGCTGTTTTTT
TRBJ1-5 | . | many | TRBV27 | CASSLGGRGKVSNQPQHF | TGTGCCAGCAGTTTGGGTGGGAGGGGGAAGGTCAGCAATCAGCCCCAGCATTTT
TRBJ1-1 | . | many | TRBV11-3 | CASSPRTENTEAFF | TGTGCCAGCAGCCCCAGGACAGAGAACACTGAAGCTTTCTTT
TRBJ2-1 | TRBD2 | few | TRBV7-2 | CASSFLGLAGAGSYNEQFF | TGTGCCAGCAGCTTCCTGGGACTAGCGGGGGCCGGCTCCTACAATGAGCAGTTCTTC
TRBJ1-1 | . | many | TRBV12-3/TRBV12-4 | CASSPGLNEAFF | TGTGCCAGCAGTCCTGGACTGAATGAAGCTTTCTTT
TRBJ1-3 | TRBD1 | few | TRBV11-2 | CASSLPGGGSGNTIYF | TGTGCCAGCAGTCTCCCAGGGGGAGGGTCCGGAAACACCATATATTTT
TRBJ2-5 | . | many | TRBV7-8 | CASGEPPVQAQYF | TGTGCCAGCGGAGAACCGCCGGTTCAGGCCCAGTACTTC
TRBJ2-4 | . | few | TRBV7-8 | CASSLGVGNIKYF | TGTGCCAGCAGCTTAGGAGTTGGGAACATTAAGTACTTC
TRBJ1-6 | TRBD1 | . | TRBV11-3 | CASSAGTGEFNLHF | TGTGCCAGCAGCGCCGGGACAGGGGAATTCAACCTCCACTTT
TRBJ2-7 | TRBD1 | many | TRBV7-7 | CASSPGTGSDEQYF | TGTGCTAGCAGCCCGGGGACAGGGTCCGACGAGCAGTACTTC
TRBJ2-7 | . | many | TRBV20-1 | CSARPWAGASSGYEQYF | TGCAGTGCTAGACCGTGGGCCGGGGCGTCCTCTGGGTACGAGCAGTACTTC
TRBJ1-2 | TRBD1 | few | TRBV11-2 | CASSLDISDRGHGYTF | TGTGCCAGCAGCTTAGACATCTCCGACAGGGGGCATGGCTACACCTTC
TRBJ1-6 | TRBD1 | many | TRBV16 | CASRGQVTPNNSPLHF | TGTGCCAGCCGGGGACAGGTGACCCCCAATAATTCACCCCTCCACTTT
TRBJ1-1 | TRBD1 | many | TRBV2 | CASRTGGETEAFF | TGTGCCAGCAGAACAGGGGGAGAGACTGAAGCTTTCTTT
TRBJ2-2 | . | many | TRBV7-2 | CASSRGPWNTGELFF | TGTGCCAGCAGCCGTGGCCCCTGGAACACCGGGGAGCTGTTTTTT
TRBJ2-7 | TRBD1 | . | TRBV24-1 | CATSDHSDRGHEQYF | TGTGCCACCAGTGATCACTCGGACAGGGGTCACGAGCAGTACTTC
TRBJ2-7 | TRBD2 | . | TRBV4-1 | CASSQESGESYEQYF | TGCGCCAGCAGCCAAGAAAGCGGGGAATCCTACGAGCAGTACTTC
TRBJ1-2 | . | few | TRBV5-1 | CASSDQGSLAGYTF | TGCGCCAGCAGCGATCAGGGGTCTCTGGCTGGCTACACCTTC
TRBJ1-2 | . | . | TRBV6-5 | CASRPGGGSYGYTF | TGTGCCAGCAGGCCGGGGGGGGGGAGCTATGGCTACACCTTC
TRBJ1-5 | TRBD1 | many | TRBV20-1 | CSAQGGQVRGSNQPQHF | TGCAGTGCCCAAGGGGGCCAGGTCAGGGGGAGCAATCAGCCCCAGCATTTT
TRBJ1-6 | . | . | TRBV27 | CASSLSGQGRTLHF | TGTGCCAGCAGTTTATCCGGGCAGGGTCGGACCCTCCACTTT
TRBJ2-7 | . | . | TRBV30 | CAWESPASEQYF | TGTGCCTGGGAGAGCCCCGCGTCCGAGCAGTACTTC
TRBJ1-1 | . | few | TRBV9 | CASSVEGGRSEAFF | TGTGCCAGCAGCGTAGAGGGCGGTCGATCTGAAGCTTTCTTT
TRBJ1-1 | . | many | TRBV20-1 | CSATGRSGRTEAFF | TGCAGTGCTACGGGTCGCTCAGGGAGGACTGAAGCTTTCTTT
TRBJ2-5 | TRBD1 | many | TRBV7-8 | CASSLTQRQGIRETQYF | TGTGCCAGCAGCCTCACGCAGCGACAGGGTATACGAGAGACCCAGTACTTC
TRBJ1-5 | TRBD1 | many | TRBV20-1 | CSASSSSESRGKQPQHF | TGCAGTGCTAGCTCCTCCTCGGAGAGCAGGGGGAAGCAGCCCCAGCATTTT
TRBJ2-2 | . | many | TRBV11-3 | CASSRAQGAGELFF | TGTGCCAGCAGCCGCGCACAGGGAGCCGGGGAGCTGTTTTTT
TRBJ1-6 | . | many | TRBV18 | CARGSGLYSPLHF | TGTGCCAGGGGATCAGGGTTGTACTCACCCCTCCACTTT
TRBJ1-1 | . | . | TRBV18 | CASSPLGGRTEAFF | TGTGCCAGCTCACCCCTGGGGGGCCGGACTGAAGCTTTCTTT
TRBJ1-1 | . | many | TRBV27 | CASKLSILWTRERAFF | TGTGCCAGCAAACTATCCATTTTATGGACAAGGGAAAGGGCTTTCTTT